One sample yielded the 7 T cell receptor beta chains listed below, sequenced in a study of Tregs in tolerant kidney transplant recipients. Here immunoSEQ multiplex PCR was the method, and the copy in TCRdb shows in-frame clones only, minus some. The profile shows more than 90,000 clones, 92% of them singletons. Material: CD4+ T cells from blood. Every receptor here comes from a human donor in good health.

This chain joins TRBV7-6 and TRBJ2-5; possible D gene TRBD1, 6 bases. The V end was cut by 0 bases, the J end by 5 bases, with 10 bases between. Germline CDR1 SGHVS, CDR2 FNYEAQ. CDR3 length: 14 amino acids. CDR3 loop: CASSLAGAGETQYF. For the CDR3, the DNA is TGTGCCAGCAGCTTAGCGGGGGCCGGCGAGACCCAGTACTTC. The full variable domain, with the rest looked up from reference TRBV7-6 and TRBJ2-5, is GAGVSQSPRYKVTKRGQDVALRCDPISGHVSLYWYRQALGQGPEFLTYFNYEAQQDKSGLPNDRFSAERPEGSISTLTIQRTEQRDSAMYRCASSLAGAGETQYFGPGTRLLVL.

V usage is TRBV19 and J usage is TRBJ2-7; no reliable D call. This CDR3 is built from 14 residues. Germline values: CDR1 LNHDA, CDR2 SQIVND (reference sequence). V dropped 3 bases and J dropped 0 bases, with 9 bases sitting between them. CDR3 DNA sequence: TGTGCCAGTAGTATTGTGGCCGGCTCCTACGAGCAGTACTTC. Residues: CASSIVAGSYEQYF.

J is TRBJ1-2 and V is TRBV2; 7 nucleotides agree with TRBD1. J gave up 4 bases and V 5 bases, and 10 bases lay outside the gene matches. There are 15 residues in the CDR3. The germline V gene encodes CDR1 SNHLY and CDR2 FYNNEI. The CDR3 nucleotides are TGTGCCAGCAGTACTGGACAGGTAGAGCCCTATGGCTACACCTTC. Encoded protein: CASSTGQVEPYGYTF.

V is TRBV29-1 and J is TRBJ1-1; unclear D gene. V shed 4 bases and J shed 5 bases, with 11 bases lying between them. Germline CDR1 and CDR2: SQVTM and ANQGSEA. This CDR3 is 12 amino acids long. CDR3 nucleotide sequence: TGCAGCGTTGCCATGGGGATTACTGAAGCTTTCTTT. Protein sequence: CSVAMGITEAFF. Based on the CDR3 plus reference TRBV29-1 and TRBJ1-1, the full variable domain is SAVISQKPSRDICQRGTSLTIQCQVDSQVTMMFWYRQQPGQSLTLIATANQGSEATYESGFVIDKFPISRPNLTFSTLTVSNMSPEDSSIYLCSVAMGITEAFFGQGTRLTVV.

The chain has TRBV7-2 and TRBJ1-5; 9 bases fit TRBD1. This CDR3 has 15 amino acids. The germline gives CDR1 SGHTA, CDR2 FQGNSA. Trimming at V came to 4 bases and at J to 6 bases, leaving 7 bases not matched to a gene. This CDR3 reads CASSSQGAMGQPQHF. CDR3 DNA sequence: TGTGCCAGCAGCTCACAGGGGGCGATGGGTCAGCCCCAGCATTTT.

The CDR3 bases are TGTGCCAGCTCACCTCCAATATCCGGGGAGCTGTTTTTT. It yields the protein CASSPPISGELFF. V usage is TRBV18 and J usage is TRBJ2-2; the D is unclear. V lost 3 bases, J lost 6 bases, and 8 bases lay in between. This CDR3 comprises 13 residues. Germline loops: CDR1 KGHSH, CDR2 LQKENI.

This clone was observed a few times. The gene calls are TRBV29-1 and TRBJ1-1; the D gene is possibly TRBD1 (6 bases). Germline CDR1 and CDR2: SQVTM and ANQGSEA. This CDR3 spans 13 amino acids. V dropped 7 bases and J dropped 1 base, with 13 bases sitting between them. The CDR3 loop is CSASTGRNTEAFF. The CDR3 coding sequence is TGCAGCGCATCGACAGGAAGGAACACTGAAGCTTTCTTT.